The sequence of this TCR beta chain was determined in a study of blood T cell repertoires in COVID-19. Study at large: The United States, Italy and Spain supplied acute and convalescent COVID-19 samples.

Germline V gives CDR1 ENHRY, CDR2 SYGVKD. The V end lost 7 bases, the J end lost 7 bases, and 14 bases lay between the germline ends. This CDR3 comprises 13 residues. Researchers sorted participants into cohorts using their self-reported clinical history. In the authors' workflow: Researchers report that nucleated cell counts were estimated from reference gene primer amplification. Profiling relied on immunoSEQ multiplex PCR, and the TCRdb table lists in-frame clones only, not all of them. The D gene and trimming were derived from the DNA, and the V and J assignments and clone size from that table. The sample contains a few hundred thousand clones, 90% of which appear only once.

This chain connects TRBV10-3 to TRBJ1-5, with D unresolved. The sequenced material came from PBMCs or T cells enriched from blood (not recorded which). The TCR sequence derives from a man aged 30 to 39 who had been exposed to COVID-19. The CDR3 coding sequence is TGTGCCATCAAGAGGGAGGCTGGGCAGCCCCAGCATTTT. It yields the protein CAIKREAGQPQHF.